The 25 T cell receptor beta chains reported below all come from one sample, sequenced in a study of long-term antiretroviral therapy in people with HIV. The authors ran the immunoSEQ assay, v3.0, at survey level. Profiled with immunoSEQ multiplex PCR; TCRdb holds only in-frame clones, not every one. In the table there are 20,000 to 30,000 clones, around 90% of which are singletons. The material was unsorted PBMCs, obtained 1.8 years before starting antiretroviral therapy. The receptors originated from a man in his fifties with HIV.

The gene calls are TRBV18 and TRBJ1-6, with D tentatively TRBD1 (6 bases). This CDR3 has 14 residues. V lost 3 bases and J lost 16, with 19 bases in between. The V gene's germline CDR1 is KGHSH and CDR2 LQKENI. The DNA of the CDR3 is TGTGCCAGCTCACCGGACTCGACAGGAAGGACGCTCCACTTT. This translates into CASSPDSTGRTLHF.

This chain uses TRBV7-6 with TRBJ1-3; D is uncertain. Trimming took off 5 bases at V and 0 bases at J, with 14 bases between the two ends. The germline V gene encodes CDR1 SGHVS and CDR2 FNYEAQ. This CDR3 is built from 16 residues. CDR3 bases: TGTGCCAGCAGCCAGAGAGCGGGAGACTCTGGAAACACCATATATTTT. It encodes CASSQRAGDSGNTIYF.

The rearrangement links TRBV5-1 to TRBJ2-2; 8 nucleotides line up with TRBD2. Trimming removed 0 bases from V and 3 bases from J; junction bases left unmatched: 4. The CDR3 is made up of 16 amino acids. Germline V lookup: CDR1 SGHRS, CDR2 YFSETQ. CDR3 sequence (DNA): TGCGCCAGCAGCTTGGAGGCTAGCGGGTACACCGGGGAGCTGTTTTTT. This translates into CASSLEASGYTGELFF.

This clone was seen a single time. The genes are TRBV7-2 and TRBJ2-3; 7 nucleotides line up with TRBD2. Germline CDR1 and CDR2: SGHTA and FQGNSA. There are 16 residues in the CDR3. With V trimmed by 5 bases and J by 0 bases, 8 bases remained unmatched. CDR3 nucleotides: TGTGCCAGCAGCCCCCGACTAGCAGACAGCACAGATACGCAGTATTTT. Its translation: CASSPRLADSTDTQYF.

The chain uses TRBV27 and TRBJ2-1; D is uncertain. This CDR3 has 13 residues. V lost 8 bases, J lost 1 base, and 9 bases lay in between. Germline CDR1 reads MNHEY; CDR2 reads SMNVEV (reference sequence). The CDR3 bases are TGTGCCAGCTCTAAGGGATCCTACAATGAGCAGTTCTTC. It yields the protein CASSKGSYNEQFF.

The chain employs TRBV4-1 and TRBJ2-4; 9 nucleotides align to TRBD1. The germline CDR1 and CDR2 sequences are MGHRA and YSYEKL. V was pared by 4 bases and J by 6 bases, with 4 bases of the junction left unmatched. The CDR3 covers 14 residues. The chain's CDR3 is CASSRGQGINIQYF. In DNA, the CDR3 is TGCGCCAGCAGCCGGGGACAGGGTATAAACATTCAGTACTTC.

The rearrangement uses TRBV27 and TRBJ2-7, with D possibly being TRBD2 (6 bases). CDR3 size: 14 residues. CDR1 is MNHEY and CDR2 is SMNVEV in the germline V gene (reference sequence). Trimming stripped 4 bases from V and 10 bases from J, with 20 bases between. In DNA form, the CDR3 reads TGTGCCAGCAGTTCCCCGGGACTTAGTGACTCACAGTACTTC. It codes for CASSSPGLSDSQYF.

The rearrangement uses TRBV5-1 and TRBJ1-1; D unclear. The CDR3 spans 14 residues. V lost 0 bases, J lost 0 bases, and 6 bases lay in between. Germline CDR1 and CDR2: SGHRS and YFSETQ. Written as DNA, the CDR3 is TGCGCCAGCAGCTTGGGACTTCTGAACACTGAAGCTTTCTTT. This sequence encodes CASSLGLLNTEAFF.

This chain's CDR3 is CAIGTGTGELFF. In nucleotides, the CDR3 is TGTGCCATCGGGACAGGGACCGGGGAGCTGTTTTTT. The chain links TRBV10-3 to TRBJ2-2; 9 bases agree with TRBD1. Germline V gene data show CDR1 as ENHRY and CDR2 as SYGVKD. The V segment lost 8 bases and the J segment 5 bases; nucleotides outside the gene matches: 0. This CDR3 region has 12 residues.

The chain uses TRBV6-5 and TRBJ1-1, with no clear D. V lost 6 bases, J lost 7 bases, and 18 bases lay in between. Germline loops: CDR1 MNHEY, CDR2 SVGAGI. The CDR3 is 14 amino acids. CDR3 nucleotide sequence: TGTGCCAGCAGGCCAATGACTTTAGCTTATGAAGCTTTCTTT. Amino acids: CASRPMTLAYEAFF.

V gene TRBV5-1 combines with J gene TRBJ2-7; 8 nucleotides line up with TRBD2. The end of the DNA fits TRBJ2-1 better, so the J call may be wrong. Per the germline V gene, CDR1 is SGHRS and CDR2 is YFSETQ. The CDR3 covers 14 residues. The CDR3 loop is CASSPTAGGYEQFF. In DNA form, the CDR3 reads TGCGCCAGCAGCCCCACCGCGGGGGGCTATGAGCAGTTCTTC.

The CDR3 bases are TGTGCCAGCAGCTTGGGAGGGTCGAGCTCCTACGAGCAGTACTTC. As protein: CASSLGGSSSYEQYF. This chain uses TRBV5-5 with TRBJ2-7; D is possibly TRBD2 (5 bases). Trimming left V 0 bases short and J 0 bases short, with 10 bases between. Germline CDR1 reads SGHKS; CDR2 reads YYEKEE (reference sequence). The CDR3 covers 15 residues.

The rearrangement links TRBV18 to TRBJ2-1; tentative D call: TRBD2 (6 bases). The length of the CDR3 is 13 residues. Germline values: CDR1 KGHSH, CDR2 LQKENI. V was cut by 2 bases and J by 10 bases, with 12 bases left in between. CDR3: CASSPGVAGEQFF. The CDR3 region has the DNA TGTGCCAGCTCACCAGGAGTGGCGGGGGAGCAGTTCTTC.

The chain combines TRBV18 with TRBJ2-7, with 8 nucleotides matching TRBD2. The CDR3 sequence is 14 residues long. The V gene end was trimmed by 3 bases and the J gene end by 3 bases; junction bases not matched to a gene: 4. CDR1 is KGHSH, CDR2 LQKENI, per germline. The DNA for the CDR3 is TGTGCCAGCTCACCGCCCGGGACTAGCTACGAGCAGTACTTC. This gives the protein CASSPPGTSYEQYF. Variable domain in full (rest from reference TRBV18 and TRBJ2-7): NAGVMQNPRHLVRRRGQEARLRCSPMKGHSHVYWYRQLPEEGLKFMVYLQKENIIDESGMPKERFSAEFPKEGPSILRIQQVVRGDSAAYFCASSPPGTSYEQYFGPGTRLTVT.

In its sample, this clone was seen a few times. The chain is built from TRBV6-5 and TRBJ1-1, with D possibly matching TRBD1 (5 bases). V dropped 0 bases and J dropped 11 bases, with 13 bases sitting between them. Looked up from germline, CDR1 is MNHEY and CDR2 is SVGAGI. The CDR3 is 13 amino acids. The CDR3 coding sequence is TGTGCCAGCAGTTACTCAGGGACCCAGGAGGCTTTCTTT. Its protein product is CASSYSGTQEAFF.

This clone appeared a single time. The chain has TRBV5-1 and TRBJ2-1, with no clear D. The V end was cut by 0 bases, the J end by 1 base, with 8 bases between. The CDR3 sequence is 15 residues long. Looked up from germline, CDR1 is SGHRS and CDR2 is YFSETQ. CDR3 residues: CASSLEGPSYNEQFF. The CDR3 DNA follows: TGCGCCAGCAGCTTGGAAGGTCCGTCCTACAATGAGCAGTTCTTC.

V usage is TRBV4-3 and J usage is TRBJ2-5, with TRBD2 matching over 12 bases. This CDR3 has 20 residues. The germline CDR1 and CDR2 sequences are LGHNA and YSLEER. V lost 0 bases, J lost 5 bases, and 16 bases stayed unmatched. CDR3 bases: TGCGCCAGCAGCCAAGAAAGTAAAGCCACTAGCGGGGGGAGGGGCGAGACCCAGTACTTC. Protein product: CASSQESKATSGGRGETQYF.

The CDR3 protein is CASSLEEQGLIYGYTF. Here the CDR3 DNA reads TGTGCCAGCAGCTTGGAGGAGCAAGGGCTTATCTATGGCTACACCTTC. The rearrangement uses TRBV5-5 and TRBJ1-2; D ambiguous. Trimming pared 0 bases from V and 4 bases from J, leaving 16 bases between. This CDR3 is 16 amino acids long. Germline-derived CDR1 and CDR2 are SGHKS and YYEKEE (reference sequence).

The chain combines TRBV6-4 with TRBJ1-6; possible D gene TRBD1, 5 bases. Trimming removed 8 bases from V and 3 bases from J, with 8 bases in between. The CDR3 is 13 amino acids. The germline V gene encodes CDR1 MRHNA and CDR2 SNTAGT. The CDR3 region has the DNA TGTGCCAGCGGAGACAGCTATAATTCACCCCTCCACTTT. Its protein product is CASGDSYNSPLHF.

The sample holds a few counts of this clone. V is TRBV6-5 and J is TRBJ2-7; D gene uncertain. There are 16 residues in the CDR3. Germline V gene data show CDR1 as MNHEY and CDR2 as SVGAGI. The V gene lost 0 bases and the J gene lost 0 bases, with 12 bases spanning the gap. The CDR3 DNA reads TGTGCCAGCAGTTACTCGATAGGGATGACCTCCTACGAGCAGTACTTC. This codes for CASSYSIGMTSYEQYF.

The chain uses TRBV5-1 and TRBJ2-1; TRBD1 matches 7 bases. Germline V gives CDR1 SGHRS, CDR2 YFSETQ. CDR3 size: 15 residues. J lost 7 bases, V lost 4 bases, and 11 bases had no gene match. As DNA, the CDR3 is TGCGCCAGCAGCCTGGGGACAGTAGGAATGAATGAGCAGTTCTTC. Its translation: CASSLGTVGMNEQFF.

The rearrangement links TRBV7-2 to TRBJ2-1, with 11 bases aligning to TRBD2. Germline CDR1 is SGHTA and CDR2 is FQGNSA. This CDR3 contains 16 residues. V was clipped by 5 bases and J by 2 bases; unmatched bases: 5. As DNA, the CDR3 is TGTGCCAGCAGCACACTAGCGGGGGACACCTACAATGAGCAGTTCTTC. Translated: CASSTLAGDTYNEQFF.

The chain recombines TRBV6-1 with TRBJ2-2, with 8 bases aligning to TRBD1. Trimming removed 4 bases from V and 4 bases from J; junction bases left unmatched: 5. This CDR3 has 15 residues. The germline gives CDR1 MNHNS, CDR2 SASEGT. In DNA, the CDR3 is TGTGCCAGCAGTGGATGGACAGGGTCCACCGGGGAGCTGTTTTTT. Residues: CASSGWTGSTGELFF.

This chain connects TRBV9 to TRBJ2-7; the D call may be TRBD1 or TRBD2 (6 bases each). The V gene lost 3 bases and the J gene lost 3 bases, with 16 bases spanning the gap. CDR1 is SGDLS and CDR2 is YYNGEE in the germline V gene. The CDR3 runs to 15 residues. The CDR3 DNA follows: TGTGCCAGCAGCGCATTCGGGGGCTCGGGCTACGAGCAGTACTTC. The encoded protein is CASSAFGGSGYEQYF. Supplemented by reference TRBV9 and TRBJ2-7, the full variable domain reads DSGVTQTPKHLITATGQRVTLRCSPRSGDLSVYWYQQSLDQGLQFLIQYYNGEERAKGNILERFSAQQFPDLHSELNLSSLELGDSALYFCASSAFGGSGYEQYFGPGTRLTVT.

The sample holds a few counts of this clone. The chain couples TRBV19 to TRBJ1-5, with 7 bases identical to TRBD1. The V gene's germline CDR1 is LNHDA and CDR2 SQIVND (reference sequence). The CDR3 sequence is 17 residues long. J was trimmed by 0 bases and V by 5 bases; bases with no gene match: 10. CDR3 sequence reads: CASSPGGTDYSNQPQHF. Here the CDR3 DNA reads TGTGCCAGTAGTCCCGGTGGGACAGACTATAGCAATCAGCCCCAGCATTTT.